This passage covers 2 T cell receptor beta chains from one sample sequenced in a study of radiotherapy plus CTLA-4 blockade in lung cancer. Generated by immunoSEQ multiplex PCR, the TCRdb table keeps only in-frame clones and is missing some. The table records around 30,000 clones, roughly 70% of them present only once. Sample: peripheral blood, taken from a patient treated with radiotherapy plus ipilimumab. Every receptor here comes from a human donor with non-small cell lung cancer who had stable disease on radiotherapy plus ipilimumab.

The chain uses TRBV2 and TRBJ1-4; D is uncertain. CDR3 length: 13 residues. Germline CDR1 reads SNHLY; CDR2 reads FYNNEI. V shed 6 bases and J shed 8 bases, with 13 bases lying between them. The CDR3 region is CASRSQHLEKLFF. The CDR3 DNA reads TGTGCCAGCAGAAGTCAGCATTTAGAAAAACTGTTTTTT.

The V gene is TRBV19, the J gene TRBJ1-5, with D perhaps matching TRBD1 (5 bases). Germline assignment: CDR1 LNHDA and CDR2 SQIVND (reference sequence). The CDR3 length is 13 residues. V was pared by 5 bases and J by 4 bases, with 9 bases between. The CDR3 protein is CASSQQGNQPQHF. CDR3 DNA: TGTGCCAGTAGTCAGCAGGGAAATCAGCCCCAGCATTTT.